These T cell receptor beta chains were read from a single sample in a study of blood T cell repertoires in COVID-19. Sequenced by immunoSEQ multiplex PCR; TCRdb stores in-frame clones only, minus some. The table lists 150,000 to 200,000 clones, 89% of them singletons. Sample: PBMCs or T cells enriched from blood (not recorded which). The receptor source for this set is a woman aged 18-29 years who had recovered from COVID-19. Each CDR3 is given with its conserved first and last residue. D genes are given only for firm matches. The listing skips clone size in some rows; elsewhere it reads once, few, many or a size class.

>NA|TRBV2|13|TRBD1|TRBJ1-4
TGTGCCAGCGTGGGACAGGGACATGAAAAACTGTTTTTT
CASVGQGHEKLFF
>NA|TRBV5-1|16|TRBD2|TRBJ2-3
TGCGCCAGCAGCTTCGAGCGGGAGCGAAGCACAGATACGCAGTATTTT
CASSFERERSTDTQYF
>NA|TRBV6-5|14|TRBD2|TRBJ2-1
TGTGCCAGCAGTTACGGACGGGAGGGAGAATCGCAGTTCTTC
CASSYGREGESQFF
>NA|TRBV4-1|13|NA|TRBJ1-4
TGCGCCAGCAGCCAAGTTCTCAATGAAAAACTGTTTTTT
CASSQVLNEKLFF
>NA|TRBV5-4|15|NA|TRBJ2-3
TGTGCCAGCAGCGACATCCGGGACTTCACAGATACGCAGTATTTT
CASSDIRDFTDTQYF
>NA|TRBV7-9|13|NA|TRBJ1-2
TGTGCCAGCAGCAACGGGGGGTGGTATGGCTACACCTTC
CASSNGGWYGYTF
>once|TRBV7-3|18|NA|TRBJ2-6
TGTGCCAGCAGCCCCTCTGGGGGGTGGGACTCTGGGGCCAACGTCCTGACTTTC
CASSPSGGWDSGANVLTF
>few|TRBV29-1|13|TRBD1|TRBJ2-7
TGCAGCGTGGCCGGGACAGGATCCTACGAGCAGTACTTC
CSVAGTGSYEQYF
>NA|TRBV2|14|TRBD2|TRBJ2-1
TGTGCCAGCAGTGGACTAGCGGGAGCCTATGAGCAGTTCTTC
CASSGLAGAYEQFF
>NA|TRBV7-9|17|TRBD1|TRBJ1-1
TGTGCCAGCAGCCTGCCGAAGGGTGTCGACAGGGGGGGTCAGGCTTTCTTT
CASSLPKGVDRGGQAFF
>few|TRBV28|15|NA|TRBJ2-2
TGTGCCAGCAGTTCCCGGGAGAATGGGGCCGGGGAGCTGTTTTTT
CASSSRENGAGELFF
>once|TRBV9|15|NA|TRBJ2-7
TGTGCCAGCAGCGTAGGTTGGGGGCAAACCTACGAGCAGTACTTC
CASSVGWGQTYEQYF
>NA|TRBV28|14|NA|TRBJ1-2
TGTGCCAGCAGTTGGGGCCAAGACCTCTATGGCTACACCTTC
CASSWGQDLYGYTF
>NA|TRBV29-1|14|TRBD1|TRBJ1-5
TGCAGCGTTGGGGACAGCTGGGACAATCAGCCCCAGCATTTT
CSVGDSWDNQPQHF
>NA|TRBV5-1|14|NA|TRBJ2-3
TGCGCCAGCAGCTTGGGTGTCGGGGCAGATACGCAGTATTTT
CASSLGVGADTQYF
>NA|TRBV11-1|12|TRBD1|TRBJ2-7
TGTGCCAGCAGCCCAGACAGGGACGAGCAGTACTTC
CASSPDRDEQYF
>NA|TRBV23-1|17|TRBD2|TRBJ2-5
TGCGCCAGCAGTCAGATACCAGCGGGAGGGCCAGGGGAGACCCAGTACTTC
CASSQIPAGGPGETQYF
>NA|TRBV5-1|14|NA|TRBJ2-7
TGCGCCAGCAGCTTTGGGCGGGGCACCTACGAGCAGTACTTC
CASSFGRGTYEQYF
>NA|TRBV5-1|13|TRBD1|TRBJ2-1
TGCGCCAGCCAGGGGGTTGCCTACAATGAGCAGTTCTTC
CASQGVAYNEQFF
>NA|TRBV4-1|15|NA|TRBJ1-1
TGCGCCAGCAGCCAAGCAACAGGATTAAACACTGAAGCTTTCTTT
CASSQATGLNTEAFF
>NA|TRBV9|15|NA|TRBJ1-4
TGTGCCAGCAGCGCAACGCCAGCAACTAATGAAAAACTGTTTTTT
CASSATPATNEKLFF
>NA|TRBV6-5|13|TRBD2|TRBJ2-1
TGTGCCAGCGGGAGGGCCTCCTACAATGAGCAGTTCTTC
CASGRASYNEQFF
>NA|TRBV27|17|TRBD2|TRBJ2-1
TGTGCCAGCAGTACGAGGACTAGCGGGAGGGCCGAGGGTGAGCAGTTCTTC
CASSTRTSGRAEGEQFF
>NA|TRBV4-1|17|NA|TRBJ2-3
TGCGCCAGCAGCCAACAGGGGGGCGAAGGAAGAACAGATACGCAGTATTTT
CASSQQGGEGRTDTQYF
>NA|TRBV6-1|16|NA|TRBJ1-5
TGTGCCAGCAGTGAGTCGGGGGGGCCTATCAATCAGCCCCAGCATTTT
CASSESGGPINQPQHF
>NA|TRBV29-1|13|NA|TRBJ2-7
TGCAGCGTTGGACAGGCAAGGGTCGACGAGCAGTACTTC
CSVGQARVDEQYF
>NA|TRBV2|12|TRBD2|TRBJ2-7
TGTGCCAGCGTGGCGGGAGTAGGCGAGCAGTACTTC
CASVAGVGEQYF
>NA|TRBV18|16|NA|TRBJ1-1
TGTGCCAGCTCACCGCGGGCAGTAATCGGGAACACTGAAGCTTTCTTT
CASSPRAVIGNTEAFF
>NA|TRBV2|15|TRBD2|TRBJ2-1
TGTGCCAGCAGTGTCCTAGCGGGAGGATCCAATGAGCAGTTCTTC
CASSVLAGGSNEQFF
>once|TRBV11-2|15|NA|TRBJ2-5
TGTGCCAGCAGCCCTTCCGGGACACTTCTGGAGACCCAGTACTTC
CASSPSGTLLETQYF
>few|TRBV9|14|NA|TRBJ1-3
TGTGCCAGCAGCGAAAGTAGTTCTGGAAACACCATATATTTT
CASSESSSGNTIYF
>NA|TRBV7-9|16|TRBD2|TRBJ2-7
TGTGCCAGCAGCTCCCGGGCTAGCGGGAGTTGGGGCGAGCAGTACTTC
CASSSRASGSWGEQYF
>NA|TRBV28|15|NA|TRBJ1-4
TGTGCCAGCAGACCGAGACAGGTCACTAATGAAAAACTGTTTTTT
CASRPRQVTNEKLFF
>NA|TRBV4-1|16|TRBD2|TRBJ2-5
TGCGCCAGCAGCCACGGACTAGCGGGTCGCCAAGAGACCCAGTACTTC
CASSHGLAGRQETQYF
>NA|TRBV12-5|12|NA|TRBJ1-3
TGTGCTAGTGGTTTTTCGCGGAACACCATATATTTT
CASGFSRNTIYF
>NA|TRBV28|14|TRBD1|TRBJ1-2
TGTGCCAGCAGGCCCGGGACAGGGGAGGATGGCTACACCTTC
CASRPGTGEDGYTF